The TCR beta chain under discussion was sequenced for a study of T cells expressing NK-cell markers. Overall study: The eight sequenced donors comprised seven who were HCMV-seropositive and one who was seronegative.

After re-calling the 5' RACE reads, TCRdb lists one entry per CDR3 protein, DNA absent. The sample yields around 550,000 distinct CDR3 sequences, of which the top ten take up about 3.6%. The CDR3 has 13 amino acids. CDR1 and CDR2 (germline): MNHEY, SVGAGI. The clonotype comes from a man aged 18 to 29 in good health. What was sequenced was blood T cells: a sorted CD56 or NKG2C T cell subset, CD4+ or CD8+ T cells, or bulk PBMC T cells (not recorded which). The chain employs TRBV6-5 and TRBJ1-1; without DNA, the TCRdb call of TRBD1 cannot be checked. The chain's CDR3 is CASRGGQNTEAFF.